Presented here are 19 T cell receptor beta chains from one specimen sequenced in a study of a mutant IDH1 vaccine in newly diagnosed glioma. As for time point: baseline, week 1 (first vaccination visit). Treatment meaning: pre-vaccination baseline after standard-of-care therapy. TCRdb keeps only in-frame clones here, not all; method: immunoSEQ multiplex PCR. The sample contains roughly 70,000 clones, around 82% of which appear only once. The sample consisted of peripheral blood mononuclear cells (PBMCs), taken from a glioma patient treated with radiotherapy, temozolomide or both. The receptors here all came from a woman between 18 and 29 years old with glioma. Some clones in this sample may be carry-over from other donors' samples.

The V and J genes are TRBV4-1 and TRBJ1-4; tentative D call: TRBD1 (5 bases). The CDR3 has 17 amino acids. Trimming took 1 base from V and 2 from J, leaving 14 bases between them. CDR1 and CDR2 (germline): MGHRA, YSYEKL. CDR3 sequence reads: CASSQGQGKATNEKLFF. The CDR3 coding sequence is TGCGCCAGCAGCCAAGGGCAGGGAAAAGCCACTAATGAAAAACTGTTTTTT.

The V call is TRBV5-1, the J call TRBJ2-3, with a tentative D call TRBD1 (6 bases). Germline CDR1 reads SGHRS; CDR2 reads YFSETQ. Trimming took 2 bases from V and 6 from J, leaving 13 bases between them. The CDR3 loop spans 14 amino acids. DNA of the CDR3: TGCGCCAGCAGCTTCCAGAGACAGGCCGATACGCAGTATTTT. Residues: CASSFQRQADTQYF.

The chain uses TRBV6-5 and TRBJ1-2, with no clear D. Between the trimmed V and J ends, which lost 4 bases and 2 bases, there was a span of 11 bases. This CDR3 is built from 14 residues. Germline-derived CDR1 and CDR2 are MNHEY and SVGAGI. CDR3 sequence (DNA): TGTGCCAGCAGTTTCACAGCTCGGAACTATGGCTACACCTTC. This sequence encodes CASSFTARNYGYTF.

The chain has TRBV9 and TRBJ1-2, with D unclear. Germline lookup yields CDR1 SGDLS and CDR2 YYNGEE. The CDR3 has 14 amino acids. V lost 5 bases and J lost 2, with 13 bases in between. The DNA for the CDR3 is TGTGCCAGCAGGGGTAGGACGGGAAACTATGGCTACACCTTC. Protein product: CASRGRTGNYGYTF.

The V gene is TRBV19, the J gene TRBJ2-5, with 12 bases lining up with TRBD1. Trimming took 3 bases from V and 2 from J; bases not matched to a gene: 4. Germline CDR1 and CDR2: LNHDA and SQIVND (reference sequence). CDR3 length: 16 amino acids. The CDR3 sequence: CASSIRDRGLQETQYF. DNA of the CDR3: TGTGCCAGTAGTATCCGGGACAGGGGGCTTCAAGAGACCCAGTACTTC.

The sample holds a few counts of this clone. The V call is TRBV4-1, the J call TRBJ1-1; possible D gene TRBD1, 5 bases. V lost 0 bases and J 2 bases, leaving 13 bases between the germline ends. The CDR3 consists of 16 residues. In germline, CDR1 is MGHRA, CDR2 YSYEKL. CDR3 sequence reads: CASSQEFTQVNTEAFF. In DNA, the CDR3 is TGCGCCAGCAGCCAAGAGTTCACACAGGTAAACACTGAAGCTTTCTTT.

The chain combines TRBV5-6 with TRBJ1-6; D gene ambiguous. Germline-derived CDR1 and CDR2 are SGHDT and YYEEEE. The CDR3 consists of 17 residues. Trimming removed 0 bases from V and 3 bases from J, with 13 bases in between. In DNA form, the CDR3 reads TGTGCCAGCAGCTTGGCGGCAGGAAACTTCTATAATTCACCCCTCCACTTT. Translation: CASSLAAGNFYNSPLHF.

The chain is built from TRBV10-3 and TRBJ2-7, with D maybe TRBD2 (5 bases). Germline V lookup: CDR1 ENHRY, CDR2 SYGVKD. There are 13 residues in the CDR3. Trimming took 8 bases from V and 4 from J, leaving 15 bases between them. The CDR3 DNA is TGTGCCATCGACACGGGGAAAGGGTACGAGCAGTACTTC. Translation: CAIDTGKGYEQYF.

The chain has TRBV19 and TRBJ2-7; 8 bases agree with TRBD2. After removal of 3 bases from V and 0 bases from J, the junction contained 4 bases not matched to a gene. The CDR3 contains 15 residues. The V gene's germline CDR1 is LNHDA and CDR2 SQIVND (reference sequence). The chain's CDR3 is CASSIGGGSSYEQYF. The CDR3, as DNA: TGTGCCAGTAGTATCGGCGGGGGGAGCTCCTACGAGCAGTACTTC.

This CDR3 reads CASSRGSNQPQHF. The CDR3, as DNA: TGTGCCAGCAGTAGGGGTAGCAATCAGCCCCAGCATTTT. This rearrangement joins TRBV6-6 to TRBJ1-5; maybe TRBD1 (5 bases). The CDR3 loop spans 13 amino acids. Looked up from germline, CDR1 is MNHNY and CDR2 is SVGAGI (reference sequence). Trimming took 5 bases from V and 0 from J, leaving 5 bases between them.

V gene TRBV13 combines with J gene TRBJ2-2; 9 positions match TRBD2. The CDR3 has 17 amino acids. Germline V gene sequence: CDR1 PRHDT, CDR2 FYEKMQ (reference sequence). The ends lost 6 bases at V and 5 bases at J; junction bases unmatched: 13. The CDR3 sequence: CASSIQGREGPTGELFF. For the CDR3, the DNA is TGTGCCAGCAGTATCCAAGGGCGGGAGGGACCTACCGGGGAGCTGTTTTTT. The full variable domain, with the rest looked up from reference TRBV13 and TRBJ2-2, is AAGVIQSPRHLIKEKRETATLKCYPIPRHDTVYWYQQGPGQDPQFLISFYEKMQSDKGSIPDRFSAQQFSDYHSELNMSSLELGDSALYFCASSIQGREGPTGELFFGEGSRLTVL.

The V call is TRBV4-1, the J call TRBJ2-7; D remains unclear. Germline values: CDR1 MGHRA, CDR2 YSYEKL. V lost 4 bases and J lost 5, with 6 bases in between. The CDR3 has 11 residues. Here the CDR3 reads CASSRYNEQYF. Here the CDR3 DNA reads TGCGCCAGCAGCCGATACAACGAGCAGTACTTC.

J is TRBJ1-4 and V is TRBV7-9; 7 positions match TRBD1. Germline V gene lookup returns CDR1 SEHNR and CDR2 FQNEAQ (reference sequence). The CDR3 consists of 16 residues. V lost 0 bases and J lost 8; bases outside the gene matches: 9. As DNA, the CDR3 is TGTGCCAGCAGCTTAGCCCCGACAGGGACGGGGGAAAAACTGTTTTTT. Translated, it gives CASSLAPTGTGEKLFF.

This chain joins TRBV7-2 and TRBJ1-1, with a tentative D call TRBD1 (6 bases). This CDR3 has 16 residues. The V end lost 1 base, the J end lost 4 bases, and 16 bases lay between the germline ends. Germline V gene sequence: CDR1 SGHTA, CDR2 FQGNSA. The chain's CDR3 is CASSLEGNRASTEAFF. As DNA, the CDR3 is TGTGCCAGCAGCTTAGAAGGTAACAGGGCGTCCACTGAAGCTTTCTTT.

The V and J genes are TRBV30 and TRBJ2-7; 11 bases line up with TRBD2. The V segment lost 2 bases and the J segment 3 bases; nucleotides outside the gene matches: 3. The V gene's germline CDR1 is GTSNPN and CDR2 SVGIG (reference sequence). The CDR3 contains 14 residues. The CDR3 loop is CAWSRLAGFYEQYF. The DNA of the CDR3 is TGTGCCTGGAGTAGACTAGCGGGGTTCTACGAGCAGTACTTC.

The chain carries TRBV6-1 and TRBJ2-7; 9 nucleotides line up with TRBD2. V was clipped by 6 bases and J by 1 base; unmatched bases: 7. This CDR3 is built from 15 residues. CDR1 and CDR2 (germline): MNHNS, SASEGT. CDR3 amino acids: CASSPLAGRSYEQYF. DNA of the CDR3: TGTGCCAGCAGCCCTCTAGCGGGACGATCCTACGAGCAGTACTTC.

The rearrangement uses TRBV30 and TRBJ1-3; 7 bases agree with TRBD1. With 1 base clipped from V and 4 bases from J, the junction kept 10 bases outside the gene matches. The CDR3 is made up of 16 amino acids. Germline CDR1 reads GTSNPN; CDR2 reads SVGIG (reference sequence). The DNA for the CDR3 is TGTGCCTGGAGTGGAGACAGGGACCCTCTGGGAAACACCATATATTTT. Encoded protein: CAWSGDRDPLGNTIYF.

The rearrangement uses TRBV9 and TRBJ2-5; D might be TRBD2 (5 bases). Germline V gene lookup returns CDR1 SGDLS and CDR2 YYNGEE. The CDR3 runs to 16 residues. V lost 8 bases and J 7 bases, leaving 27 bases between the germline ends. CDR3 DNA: TGTGCCAGTAGTAGCGCCAGCCCGGCGAACATTGGGACCCAGTACTTC. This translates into CASSSASPANIGTQYF.

The CDR3 sequence is CASSVAPRNNSPLHF. CDR3 in DNA: TGTGCCAGCAGCGTAGCTCCACGAAATAATTCACCCCTCCACTTT. The chain employs TRBV9 and TRBJ1-6; unclear D gene. Between the trimmed V and J ends, which lost 0 bases and 5 bases, there was a span of 9 bases. The CDR3 sequence is 15 residues long. The germline V gene encodes CDR1 SGDLS and CDR2 YYNGEE.